The next 8 T cell receptor beta chains were all read from a single sample in a study of shared clonotypes between healthy human individuals (dated by TCRdb to the early 2020s). The library was generated by the immunoSEQ multiplex PCR assay. The clones in this table, taken by TCRdb from immuneACCESS, are in-frame only. Not every clone is retained; where verified, under half of the shortfall comes from an unresolved V gene, and the cause of the rest is unknown. The sample records 2 million to 3 million clones, over 85% of which are singletons. Clones ranked in the top ten supply approximately 0.37% of the sample. Sequencing used naive CD4+ T cells from PBMCs. The sample's cell subset or site, from its label and the paper: CD45RA+ positively selected. These receptor sequences come from a man aged 18 to 29 in good health. Some clones in this sample may be carry-over from other donors' samples.

This sequence joins TRBV5-1 and TRBJ1-3; D unresolved. CDR1 and CDR2 (germline): SGHRS, YFSETQ. V lost 4 bases to trimming and J lost 3 bases, with 14 bases between them. This CDR3 spans 15 amino acids. The CDR3 DNA follows: TGCGCCAGCAGCGAGGAGTCTGGGGTTGGAAACACCATATATTTT. Translation: CASSEESGVGNTIYF. Combining the CDR3 with reference TRBV5-1 and TRBJ1-3 gives the whole variable domain KAGVTQTPRYLIKTRGQQVTLSCSPISGHRSVSWYQQTPGQGLQFLFEYFSETQRNKGNFPGRFSGRQFSNSRSEMNVSTLELGDSALYLCASSEESGVGNTIYFGEGSWLTVV.

The CDR3 loop reads CASSPMAASTGNTIYF. In DNA form, the CDR3 reads TGTGCCAGCTCACCCATGGCGGCCAGTACTGGAAACACCATATATTTT. V usage is TRBV18 and J usage is TRBJ1-3; D call uncertain. The CDR3 is made up of 16 amino acids. Germline CDR1 KGHSH, CDR2 LQKENI. V was trimmed by 3 bases and J by 2 bases, leaving 14 bases between them. Filled out from reference TRBV18 and TRBJ1-3, the complete variable domain reads NAGVMQNPRHLVRRRGQEARLRCSPMKGHSHVYWYRQLPEEGLKFMVYLQKENIIDESGMPKERFSAEFPKEGPSILRIQQVVRGDSAAYFCASSPMAASTGNTIYFGEGSWLTVV.

Written as DNA, the CDR3 is TGTGCCAGCAGCTCGCCAGGAGGCACTGAAGCTTTCTTT. This sequence encodes CASSSPGGTEAFF. The rearrangement joins TRBV7-3 to TRBJ1-1; D uncertain. This CDR3 is 13 amino acids long. Germline values: CDR1 SGHTA, CDR2 FQGTGA. The V and J ends lost 4 bases and 4 bases respectively, with 10 bases between them.

This clone has a single count. Other nucleotide sequences from this sample produce the same CDR3. The J gene is TRBJ2-5, the V gene TRBV27; no definite D call. Trimming took 6 bases from V and 0 from J, leaving 5 bases between them. The CDR3 spans 12 residues. Per the germline V gene, CDR1 is MNHEY and CDR2 is SMNVEV (reference sequence). CDR3 DNA: TGTGCCAGCAGCTCTAACCAAGAGACCCAGTACTTC. Translated: CASSSNQETQYF.

About this clone itself: The sample holds other DNA sequences that translate to the same CDR3. V and J are TRBV11-2 and TRBJ2-1, with 11 bases fitting TRBD2. The CDR3 runs 15 residues. The germline V gene encodes CDR1 SGHAT and CDR2 FQNNGV. V was pared by 5 bases and J by 3 bases, with 3 bases of the junction left unmatched. CDR3 in DNA: TGTGCCAGCAGCCCGGGACTAGCGGTCTACAATGAGCAGTTCTTC. It specifies CASSPGLAVYNEQFF.

This clone was found once. The rearrangement joins TRBV7-9 to TRBJ1-1; D is unclear. The germline V gene encodes CDR1 SEHNR and CDR2 FQNEAQ (reference sequence). This CDR3 has 12 residues. V was pared by 5 bases and J by 11 bases, with 15 bases between. In DNA form, the CDR3 reads TGTGCCAGCAGCCGTCCCCCAAATGGGGCTTTCTTT. Protein product: CASSRPPNGAFF.

In regard to this clone: At the DNA level, this CDR3 is encoded by other sequences in the same sample as well. The V gene is TRBV29-1, the J gene TRBJ1-1, with a tentative D call TRBD1 (5 bases). V gave up 2 bases and J gave up 3 bases, with 10 bases separating them. CDR3 length: 13 residues. Germline V gene sequence: CDR1 SQVTM, CDR2 ANQGSEA. CDR3 nucleotides: TGCAGCGTTGAACCCCCGGGGGACACTGAAGCTTTCTTT. Protein sequence: CSVEPPGDTEAFF.

V and J are TRBV25-1 and TRBJ2-5; D remains unclear. The J call may be mistaken, given a closer DNA end match to TRBJ2-7. The V gene's germline CDR1 is MGHDK and CDR2 SYGVNS. This CDR3 is 12 amino acids long. The CDR3: CATSPQNYEQYF. The CDR3, as DNA: TGTGCCACCTCACCGCAGAACTACGAGCAGTACTTC.